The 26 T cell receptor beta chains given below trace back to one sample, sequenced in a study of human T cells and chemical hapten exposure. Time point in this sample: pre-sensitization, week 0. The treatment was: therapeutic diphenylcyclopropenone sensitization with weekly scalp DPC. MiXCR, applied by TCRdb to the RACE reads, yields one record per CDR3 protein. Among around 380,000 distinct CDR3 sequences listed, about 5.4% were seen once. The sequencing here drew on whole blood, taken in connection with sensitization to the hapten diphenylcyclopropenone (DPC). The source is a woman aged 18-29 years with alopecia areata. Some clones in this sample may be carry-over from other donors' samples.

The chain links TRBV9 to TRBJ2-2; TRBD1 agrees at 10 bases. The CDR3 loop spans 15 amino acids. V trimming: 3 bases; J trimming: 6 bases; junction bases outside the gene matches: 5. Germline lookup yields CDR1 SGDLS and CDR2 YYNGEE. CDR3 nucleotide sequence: TGTGCCAGCAGCGCACGGGACAGGGGCGCCGGGGAGCTGTTTTTT. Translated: CASSARDRGAGELFF.

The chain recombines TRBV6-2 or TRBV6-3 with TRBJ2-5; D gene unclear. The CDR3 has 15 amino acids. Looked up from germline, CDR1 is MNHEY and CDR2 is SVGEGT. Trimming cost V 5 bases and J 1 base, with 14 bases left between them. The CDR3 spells CASSPLGRVQETQYF. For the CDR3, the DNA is TGTGCCAGCAGTCCCTTAGGACGGGTCCAAGAGACCCAGTACTTC.

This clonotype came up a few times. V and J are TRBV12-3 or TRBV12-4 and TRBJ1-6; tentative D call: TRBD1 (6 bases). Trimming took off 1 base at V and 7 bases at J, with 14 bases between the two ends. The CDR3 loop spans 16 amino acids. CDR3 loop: CASSLGRRTANSPLHF. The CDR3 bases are TGTGCCAGCAGTTTAGGGCGGAGGACAGCGAATTCACCCCTCCACTTT.

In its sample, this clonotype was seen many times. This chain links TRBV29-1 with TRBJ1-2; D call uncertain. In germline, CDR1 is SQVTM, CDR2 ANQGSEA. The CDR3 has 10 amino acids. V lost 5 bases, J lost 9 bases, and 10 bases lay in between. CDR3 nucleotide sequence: TGCAGCGTTATAGGTCCACGCTACACCTTC. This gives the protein CSVIGPRYTF.

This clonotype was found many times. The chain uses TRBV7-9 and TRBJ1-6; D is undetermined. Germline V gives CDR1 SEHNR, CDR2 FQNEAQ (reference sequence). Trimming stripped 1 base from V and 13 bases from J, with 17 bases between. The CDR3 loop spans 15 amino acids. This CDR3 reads CASSLGRRPERPLHF. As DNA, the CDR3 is TGTGCCAGCAGCTTAGGAAGGAGACCTGAGAGGCCCCTCCACTTT.

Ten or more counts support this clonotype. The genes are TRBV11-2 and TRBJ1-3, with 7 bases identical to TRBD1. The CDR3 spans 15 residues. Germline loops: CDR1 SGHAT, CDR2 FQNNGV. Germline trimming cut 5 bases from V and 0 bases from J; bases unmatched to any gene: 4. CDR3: CASSPRDSSGNTIYF. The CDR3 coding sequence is TGTGCCAGCAGCCCAAGGGACAGCTCTGGAAACACCATATATTTT.

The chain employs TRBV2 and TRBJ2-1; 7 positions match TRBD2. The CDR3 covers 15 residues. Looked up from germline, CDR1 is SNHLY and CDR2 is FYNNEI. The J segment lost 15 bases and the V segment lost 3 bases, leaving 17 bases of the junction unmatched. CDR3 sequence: CASSDERGPGLAMFF. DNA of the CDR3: TGTGCCAGCAGTGACGAGCGGGGCCCCGGTTTGGCCATGTTCTTC.

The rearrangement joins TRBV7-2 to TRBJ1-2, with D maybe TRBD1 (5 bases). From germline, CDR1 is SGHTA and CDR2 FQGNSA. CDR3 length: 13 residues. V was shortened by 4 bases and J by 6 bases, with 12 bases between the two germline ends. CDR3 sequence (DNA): TGTGCCAGCAGCTCCGGTCCACAGGATGGCTACACCTTC. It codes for CASSSGPQDGYTF.

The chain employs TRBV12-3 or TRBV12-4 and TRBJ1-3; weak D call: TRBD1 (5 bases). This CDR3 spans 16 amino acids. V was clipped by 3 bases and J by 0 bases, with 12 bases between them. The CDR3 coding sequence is TGTGCCAGCAGTTTGGGGCAGGGCCGCTCTGGAAACACCATATATTTT. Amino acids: CASSLGQGRSGNTIYF.

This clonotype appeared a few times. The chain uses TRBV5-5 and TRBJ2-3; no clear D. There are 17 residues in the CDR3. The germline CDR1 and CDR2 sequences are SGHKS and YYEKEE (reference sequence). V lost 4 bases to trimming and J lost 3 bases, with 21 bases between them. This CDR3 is CASSPSARATNTDTQYF. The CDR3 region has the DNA TGTGCCAGCAGCCCCAGTGCAAGGGCAACAAATACAGATACGCAGTATTTT.

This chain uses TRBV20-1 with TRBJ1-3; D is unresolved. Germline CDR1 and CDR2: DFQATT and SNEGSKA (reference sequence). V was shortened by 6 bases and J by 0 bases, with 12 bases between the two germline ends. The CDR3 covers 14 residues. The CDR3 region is CSAPRTASGNTIYF. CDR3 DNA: TGCAGTGCCCCCCGGACCGCCTCTGGAAACACCATATATTTT.

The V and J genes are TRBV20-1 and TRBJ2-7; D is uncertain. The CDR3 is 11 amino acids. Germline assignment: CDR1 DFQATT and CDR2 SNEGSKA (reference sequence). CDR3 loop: CSAPYPYEQYF. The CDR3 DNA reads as TGCAGCGCCCCGTACCCCTACGAGCAGTACTTC.

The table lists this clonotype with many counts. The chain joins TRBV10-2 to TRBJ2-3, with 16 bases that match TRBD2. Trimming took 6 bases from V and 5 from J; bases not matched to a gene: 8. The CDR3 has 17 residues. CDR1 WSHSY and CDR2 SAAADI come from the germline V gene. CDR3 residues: CASSPGTSGGAGDTQYF. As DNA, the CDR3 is TGCGCCAGCAGCCCCGGGACTAGCGGGGGGGCCGGAGATACGCAGTATTTT.

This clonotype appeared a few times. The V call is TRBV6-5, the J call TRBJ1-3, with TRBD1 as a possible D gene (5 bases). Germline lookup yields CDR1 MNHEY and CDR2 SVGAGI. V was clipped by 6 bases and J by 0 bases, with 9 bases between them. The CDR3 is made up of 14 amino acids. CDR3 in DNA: TGTGCCAGCAGAAAGGACACCTCTGGAAACACCATATATTTT. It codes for CASRKDTSGNTIYF.

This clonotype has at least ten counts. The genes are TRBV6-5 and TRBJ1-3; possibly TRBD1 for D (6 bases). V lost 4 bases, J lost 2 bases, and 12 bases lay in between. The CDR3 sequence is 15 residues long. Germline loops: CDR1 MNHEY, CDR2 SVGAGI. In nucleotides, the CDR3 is TGTGCCAGCAGTTTTCAGGGGTACACTGGAAACACCATATATTTT. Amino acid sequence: CASSFQGYTGNTIYF.

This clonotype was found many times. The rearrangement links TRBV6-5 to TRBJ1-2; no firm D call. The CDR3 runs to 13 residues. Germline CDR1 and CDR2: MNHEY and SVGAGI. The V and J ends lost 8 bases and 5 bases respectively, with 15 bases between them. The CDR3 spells CASPSGGLYGYTF. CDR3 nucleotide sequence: TGTGCCAGCCCCAGTGGAGGGTTGTATGGCTACACCTTC.

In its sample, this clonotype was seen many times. The CDR3 nucleotides are TGTGCCAGCAGTGCCCAGGGCAGCAATCAGCCCCAGCATTTT. Amino acid sequence: CASSAQGSNQPQHF. The chain has TRBV2 and TRBJ1-5, with D perhaps matching TRBD1 (5 bases). V lost 4 bases, J lost 1 base, and 8 bases lay in between. From germline, CDR1 is SNHLY and CDR2 FYNNEI. This CDR3 region has 14 residues.

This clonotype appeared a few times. CDR3 coding DNA: TGTGCTAGTTCGGACAGAAACACCGGGGAGCTGTTTTTT. Translation gives CASSDRNTGELFF. This chain links TRBV12-5 with TRBJ2-2, with a weak D call TRBD1 (6 bases). The CDR3 has 13 amino acids. V was clipped by 8 bases and J by 2 bases, with 9 bases between them. Germline-derived CDR1 and CDR2 are LGHNT and FRNRAP.

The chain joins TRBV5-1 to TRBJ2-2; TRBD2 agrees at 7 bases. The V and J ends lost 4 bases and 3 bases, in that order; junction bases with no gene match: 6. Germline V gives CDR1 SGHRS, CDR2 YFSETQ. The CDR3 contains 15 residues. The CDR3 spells CASSGRGADTGELFF. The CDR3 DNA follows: TGCGCCAGCAGCGGGAGGGGCGCGGACACCGGGGAGCTGTTTTTT.

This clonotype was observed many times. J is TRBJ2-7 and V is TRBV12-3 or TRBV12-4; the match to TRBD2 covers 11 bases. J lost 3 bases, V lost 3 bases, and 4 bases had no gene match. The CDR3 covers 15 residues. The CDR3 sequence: CASSFDSGGDYEQYF. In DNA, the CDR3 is TGTGCCAGCAGTTTCGATAGCGGGGGGGACTACGAGCAGTACTTC.

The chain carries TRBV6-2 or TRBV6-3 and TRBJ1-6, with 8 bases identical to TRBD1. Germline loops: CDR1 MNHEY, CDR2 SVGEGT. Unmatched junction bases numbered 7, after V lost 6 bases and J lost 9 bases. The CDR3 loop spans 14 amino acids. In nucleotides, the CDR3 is TGTGCCAGCAGAGTACAGGGGGGGAGTTCACCCCTCCACTTT. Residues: CASRVQGGSSPLHF.

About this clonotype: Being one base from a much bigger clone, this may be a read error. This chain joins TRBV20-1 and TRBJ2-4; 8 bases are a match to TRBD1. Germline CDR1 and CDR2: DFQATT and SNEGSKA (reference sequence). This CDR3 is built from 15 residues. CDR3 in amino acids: CSARDDRGAKNTQYF. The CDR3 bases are TGCAGTGCTAGAGACGACAGGGGAGCCAAAAACACTCAGTACTTC.

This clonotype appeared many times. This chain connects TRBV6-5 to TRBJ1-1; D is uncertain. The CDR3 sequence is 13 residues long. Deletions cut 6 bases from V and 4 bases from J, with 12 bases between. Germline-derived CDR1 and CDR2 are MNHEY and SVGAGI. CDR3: CASRGRFPTEAFF. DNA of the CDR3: TGTGCCAGCAGGGGCCGCTTCCCCACTGAAGCTTTCTTT.

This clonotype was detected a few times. This CDR3 is CASSSYRGYEQYF. CDR3 DNA: TGTGCCAGCAGCTCGTACAGGGGCTACGAGCAGTACTTC. The chain joins TRBV7-6 to TRBJ2-7, with 7 positions matching TRBD1. V lost 4 bases, J lost 3 bases, and 3 bases stayed unmatched. The CDR3 has 13 amino acids. Germline V CDR1 and CDR2: SGHVS, FNYEAQ.

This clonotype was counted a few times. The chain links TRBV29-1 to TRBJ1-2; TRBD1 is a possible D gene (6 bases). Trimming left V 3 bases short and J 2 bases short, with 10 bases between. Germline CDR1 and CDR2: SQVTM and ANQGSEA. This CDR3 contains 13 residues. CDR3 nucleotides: TGCAGCGTTGAGGGGCAGGGGAACTATGGCTACACCTTC. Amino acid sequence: CSVEGQGNYGYTF.

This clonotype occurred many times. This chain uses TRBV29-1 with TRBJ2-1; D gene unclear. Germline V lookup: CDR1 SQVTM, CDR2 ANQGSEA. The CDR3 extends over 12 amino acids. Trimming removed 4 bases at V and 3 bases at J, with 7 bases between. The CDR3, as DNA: TGCAGCGTTGGGGTAGACTACAATGAGCAGTTCTTC. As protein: CSVGVDYNEQFF.